The 25 T cell receptor beta chains below come from one sample, sequenced in a study of T cell clones after liver transplantation. Assay used: immunoSEQ multiplex PCR; TCRdb lists only in-frame clones, some missing. The profile shows 20,000 to 30,000 clones, more than 65% of them singletons. The starting material was CD4+ T cells from blood, obtained before liver transplant. The receptors stem from a human donor who received a liver transplant.

This chain connects TRBV28 to TRBJ2-7; TRBD1 aligns across 9 bases. The CDR3 is made up of 15 amino acids. J lost 4 bases, V lost 6 bases, and 10 bases had no gene match. Germline CDR1 and CDR2: MDHEN and SYDVKM. This CDR3 is CASSSTGTGTYEQYV. CDR3 nucleotides: TGTGCCAGCAGCTCCACCGGGACAGGGACTTACGAGCAGTACGTC.

This clone is a singleton in its sample. V and J are TRBV6-5 and TRBJ1-3, with D unclear. Trimming shortened V by 6 bases and J by 2 bases, and 5 bases separated the two germline ends. Per germline, CDR1 MNHEY and CDR2 SVGAGI. The CDR3 has 12 amino acids. Here the CDR3 reads CASRGPGNTIYF. The CDR3 DNA reads TGTGCCAGCAGGGGTCCTGGAAACACCATATATTTT.

This sequence joins TRBV5-1 and TRBJ2-7; 8 bases fit TRBD1. With 4 bases clipped from V and 1 base from J, the junction kept 10 bases outside the gene matches. Per germline, CDR1 SGHRS and CDR2 YFSETQ. The CDR3 is made up of 16 amino acids. CDR3 in amino acids: CASSPDRGGISYEQYF. Written as DNA, the CDR3 is TGCGCCAGCAGCCCCGACAGGGGCGGAATATCCTACGAGCAGTACTTC.

The chain carries TRBV7-2 and TRBJ1-1; D gene ambiguous. Germline values: CDR1 SGHTA, CDR2 FQGNSA. This CDR3 is built from 13 residues. Trimming left V 7 bases short and J 1 base short, with 10 bases between. The CDR3 reads CASTPGENTEAFF. The CDR3 region has the DNA TGTGCCAGCACCCCCGGTGAGAACACTGAAGCTTTCTTT.

The genes are TRBV11-3 and TRBJ1-6, with unresolved D. Germline V CDR1 and CDR2: SGHNT, YENEEA. The CDR3 totals 15 residues. V was clipped by 0 bases and J by 10 bases, with 13 bases between them. The CDR3 DNA is TGTGCCAGCAGCTTAGAGGGGAGGTCGAACTCACCCCTCCACTTT. Translation: CASSLEGRSNSPLHF.

This clone was detected a few times. V usage is TRBV29-1 and J usage is TRBJ2-2, with TRBD2 identical over 12 bases. The V gene's germline CDR1 is SQVTM and CDR2 ANQGSEA. With V trimmed by 5 bases and J by 6 bases, 7 bases remained unmatched. This CDR3 region has 15 residues. The CDR3 region is CSVKASGGAAGELFF. In DNA form, the CDR3 reads TGCAGCGTTAAAGCTAGCGGGGGGGCCGCCGGGGAGCTGTTTTTT.

The rearrangement joins TRBV6-1 to TRBJ2-3, with D tentatively TRBD1 or TRBD2 (5 bases each). The length of the CDR3 is 13 residues. The V gene's germline CDR1 is MNHNS and CDR2 SASEGT. V gave up 8 bases and J gave up 1 base, with 10 bases separating them. This CDR3 reads CASGGPRTDTQYF. CDR3 in DNA: TGTGCCAGCGGGGGACCCCGCACAGATACGCAGTATTTT.

The genes are TRBV19 and TRBJ2-3; 10 bases match TRBD1. J lost 0 bases, V lost 5 bases, and 8 bases had no gene match. Per germline, CDR1 LNHDA and CDR2 SQIVND (reference sequence). The CDR3 runs 17 residues. CDR3 protein: CASSRNRQGASTDTQYF. CDR3 bases: TGTGCCAGTAGTCGAAATCGACAGGGGGCTAGCACAGATACGCAGTATTTT.

CDR3 in amino acids: CASSLDRAGNSALHF. As DNA, the CDR3 is TGTGCCAGCAGCTTGGACAGGGCGGGGAATTCGGCCCTCCACTTT. The V gene is TRBV7-2, the J gene TRBJ1-6; 8 nucleotides match TRBD1. This CDR3 is built from 15 residues. CDR1 is SGHTA and CDR2 is FQGNSA in the germline V gene. J was trimmed by 14 bases and V by 3 bases; bases with no gene match: 12.

In its sample, this clone was seen a few times. The V and J genes are TRBV19 and TRBJ1-2; D gene ambiguous. Germline CDR1 is LNHDA and CDR2 is SQIVND (reference sequence). This CDR3 is built from 14 residues. Trimming removed 5 bases from V and 1 base from J, with 11 bases in between. CDR3 nucleotides: TGTGCCAGTAGTCCTACAGTGGGTAACTATGGCTACACCTTC. This codes for CASSPTVGNYGYTF.

The CDR3 sequence: CASSWGTEVNYGYTF. In DNA, the CDR3 is TGCGCCAGCAGCTGGGGGACAGAGGTTAACTATGGCTACACCTTC. This chain connects TRBV5-1 to TRBJ1-2, with TRBD1 matching 7 bases. This CDR3 contains 15 residues. Trimming at V came to 3 bases and at J to 1 base, leaving 6 bases not matched to a gene. Per the germline V gene, CDR1 is SGHRS and CDR2 is YFSETQ.

The V call is TRBV5-1, the J call TRBJ2-2; no clear D gene. CDR3 length equals 16 residues. Germline V gives CDR1 SGHRS, CDR2 YFSETQ. V gave up 0 bases and J gave up 1 base, with 10 bases separating them. The CDR3 bases are TGCGCCAGCAGCTTGGGGCCGCGGCAGAACACCGGGGAGCTGTTTTTT. Protein: CASSLGPRQNTGELFF.

The CDR3 here is CASSVTISTDTQYF. CDR3 coding DNA: TGTGCCAGCAGCGTAACAATAAGCACAGATACGCAGTATTTT. V gene TRBV9 combines with J gene TRBJ2-3; no clear D gene. CDR1 is SGDLS and CDR2 is YYNGEE in the germline V gene. The V end lost 1 base, the J end lost 0 bases, and 6 bases lay between the germline ends. This CDR3 contains 14 residues.

This chain joins TRBV19 and TRBJ1-4; D may be TRBD1 (5 bases). Deletions cut 3 bases from V and 5 bases from J, with 13 bases between. In germline, CDR1 is LNHDA, CDR2 SQIVND (reference sequence). The CDR3 contains 15 residues. The DNA for the CDR3 is TGTGCCAGTAGTATGAGGGCAGGGCCCAATGAAAAACTGTTTTTT. Translation gives CASSMRAGPNEKLFF.

A few counts support this clone. V usage is TRBV7-2 and J usage is TRBJ1-2; D unresolved. The length of the CDR3 is 13 residues. V was clipped by 2 bases and J by 6 bases, with 10 bases between them. Looked up from germline, CDR1 is SGHTA and CDR2 is FQGNSA. The CDR3 DNA reads as TGTGCCAGCAGCTTATCGGCCAGAGATGGCTACACCTTC. It specifies CASSLSARDGYTF.

The chain carries TRBV9 and TRBJ2-3; 7 bases map to TRBD1. From germline, CDR1 is SGDLS and CDR2 YYNGEE. V was clipped by 3 bases and J by 3 bases; unmatched bases: 4. This CDR3 comprises 14 residues. CDR3 DNA sequence: TGTGCCAGCAGCGCGACAGGGTTGACAGATACGCAGTATTTT. Protein: CASSATGLTDTQYF.

This chain connects TRBV27 to TRBJ1-3; perhaps TRBD1 as D (5 bases). Deletions cut 2 bases from V and 4 bases from J, with 12 bases between. CDR3 length: 15 amino acids. Germline V gene lookup returns CDR1 MNHEY and CDR2 SMNVEV (reference sequence). The CDR3 region is CASSLGGTQGNTIYF. CDR3 DNA: TGTGCCAGCAGTTTAGGGGGTACGCAGGGAAACACCATATATTTT.

This chain connects TRBV5-5 to TRBJ2-2; D is unclear. The CDR3 runs to 15 residues. Between the trimmed V and J ends, which lost 6 bases and 5 bases, there was a span of 17 bases. Germline lookup yields CDR1 SGHKS and CDR2 YYEKEE (reference sequence). CDR3 amino acids: CASTNDSLWTGELFF. The DNA for the CDR3 is TGTGCCAGCACCAATGATAGTCTGTGGACCGGGGAGCTGTTTTTT.

The rearrangement joins TRBV7-8 to TRBJ1-4; 8 nucleotides match TRBD1. The CDR3 is made up of 14 amino acids. The germline CDR1 and CDR2 sequences are SGHVS and FQNEAQ. With 4 bases clipped from V and 6 bases from J, the junction kept 4 bases outside the gene matches. The CDR3 DNA is TGTGCCAGCAGCTCTGGACAGGGTTATGAAAAACTGTTTTTT. This sequence encodes CASSSGQGYEKLFF. The variable domain in full, completed from reference TRBV7-8 and TRBJ1-4, reads GAGVSQSPRYKVAKRGQDVALRCDPISGHVSLFWYQQALGQGPEFLTYFQNEAQLDKSGLPSDRFFAERPEGSVSTLKIQRTQQEDSAVYLCASSSGQGYEKLFFGSGTQLSVL.

This clone was counted once. This chain connects TRBV9 to TRBJ2-2; possible D gene TRBD1, 6 bases. The CDR3 runs to 14 residues. The germline V gene encodes CDR1 SGDLS and CDR2 YYNGEE. Trimming took off 2 bases at V and 1 base at J, with 6 bases between the two ends. The chain's CDR3 is CASSVTGNTGELFF. The DNA for the CDR3 is TGTGCCAGCAGCGTGACAGGGAACACCGGGGAGCTGTTTTTT.

This rearrangement joins TRBV28 to TRBJ2-2; D possibly corresponds to TRBD2 (5 bases). In germline, CDR1 is MDHEN, CDR2 SYDVKM. CDR3 length: 14 residues. V was trimmed by 5 bases and J by 0 bases, leaving 7 bases between them. For the CDR3, the DNA is TGTGCCAGCAGTCTACTAGCGAACACCGGGGAGCTGTTTTTT. This sequence encodes CASSLLANTGELFF.

This clone was seen a handful of times. The chain carries TRBV18 and TRBJ2-5, with 10 bases fitting TRBD1. This CDR3 has 14 residues. Germline V gene lookup returns CDR1 KGHSH and CDR2 LQKENI. The ends lost 7 bases at V and 3 bases at J; junction bases unmatched: 5. The CDR3 reads CASCRDRGKETQYF. CDR3 in DNA: TGTGCCAGCTGCCGGGACAGGGGCAAAGAGACCCAGTACTTC.

This clone was seen just once. V and J are TRBV7-2 and TRBJ2-2, with D unclear. The V gene lost 1 base and the J gene lost 6 bases, with 9 bases spanning the gap. CDR3 length equals 14 residues. Germline CDR1 and CDR2: SGHTA and FQGNSA. Here the CDR3 DNA reads TGTGCCAGCAGCTTAGAGGGCTCATCCGGGGAGCTGTTTTTT. It translates to CASSLEGSSGELFF.

The chain uses TRBV20-1 and TRBJ1-2, with D possibly TRBD1 on 5 matching bases. This CDR3 comprises 11 residues. The germline CDR1 and CDR2 sequences are DFQATT and SNEGSKA (reference sequence). V shed 4 bases and J shed 8 bases, with 11 bases lying between them. The CDR3 DNA is TGCAGTGCTATAGGGGTGGGAGGCTACACCTTC. This gives the protein CSAIGVGGYTF.

This chain connects TRBV30 to TRBJ1-3; a weak D match, TRBD1 (5 bases). CDR1 and CDR2 from the germline V gene are GTSNPN and SVGIG (reference sequence). This CDR3 is built from 14 residues. V was cut by 2 bases and J by 2 bases, with 10 bases left in between. CDR3 loop: CAWSKGFTGNTIYF. The CDR3 nucleotides are TGTGCCTGGAGTAAGGGGTTTACTGGAAACACCATATATTTT.